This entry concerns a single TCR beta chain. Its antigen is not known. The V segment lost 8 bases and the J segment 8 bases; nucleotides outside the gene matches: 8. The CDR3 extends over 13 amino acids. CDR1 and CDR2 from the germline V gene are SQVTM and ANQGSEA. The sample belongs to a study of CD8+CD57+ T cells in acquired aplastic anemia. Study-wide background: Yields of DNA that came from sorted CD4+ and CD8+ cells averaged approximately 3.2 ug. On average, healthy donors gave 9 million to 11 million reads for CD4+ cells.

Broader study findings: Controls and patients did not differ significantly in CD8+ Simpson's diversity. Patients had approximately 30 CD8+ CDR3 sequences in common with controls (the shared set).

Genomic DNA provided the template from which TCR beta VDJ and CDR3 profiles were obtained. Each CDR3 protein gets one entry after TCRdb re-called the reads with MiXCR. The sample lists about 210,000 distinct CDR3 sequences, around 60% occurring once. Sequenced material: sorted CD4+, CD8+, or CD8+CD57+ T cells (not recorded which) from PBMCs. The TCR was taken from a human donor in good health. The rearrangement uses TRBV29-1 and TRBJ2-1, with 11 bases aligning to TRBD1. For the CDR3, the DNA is TGCAGCATCCGGGACAGGGGGGTAGATGAGCAGTTCTTC. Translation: CSIRDRGVDEQFF.